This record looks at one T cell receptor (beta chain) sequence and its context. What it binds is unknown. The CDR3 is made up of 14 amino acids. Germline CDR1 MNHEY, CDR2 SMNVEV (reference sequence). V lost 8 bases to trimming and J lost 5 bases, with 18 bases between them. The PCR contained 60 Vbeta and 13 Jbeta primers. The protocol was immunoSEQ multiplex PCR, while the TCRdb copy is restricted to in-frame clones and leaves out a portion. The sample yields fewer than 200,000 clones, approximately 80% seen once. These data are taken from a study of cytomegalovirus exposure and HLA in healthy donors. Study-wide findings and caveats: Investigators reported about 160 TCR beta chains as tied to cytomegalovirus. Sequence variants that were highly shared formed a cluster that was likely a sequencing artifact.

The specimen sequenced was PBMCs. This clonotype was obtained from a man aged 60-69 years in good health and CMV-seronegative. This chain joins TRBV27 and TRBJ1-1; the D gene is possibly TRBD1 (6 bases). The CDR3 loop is CASAEGQSWTEAFF. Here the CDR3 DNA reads TGTGCCAGCGCTGAAGGACAGTCCTGGACTGAAGCTTTCTTT.